Detailed here is one TCR beta chain. This receptor's antigen is unknown. No per-base quality is available; no much larger clone lies one base away. To prepare the library, the immunoSEQ multiplex PCR assay was applied. The multiplex PCR relied on a mix of 60 forward primers for TCR Vbeta segments and 13 reverse primers for TCR Jbeta segments. The CDR3 region of rearranged TCR beta genes was amplified from genomic DNA with a multiplex PCR assay. The Illumina HiSeq System was used to sequence the amplified TCR beta libraries as 87-base-pair reads. For the original study's pipeline: A later analysis tallied around 82 million unique TCR beta chains across the 666 repertoires, and some 10 million of those chains were shared by two or more donors. A nearest-neighbor algorithm error-corrected the raw reads and collapsed the reads into unique sequences, merging closely related sequences to remove PCR and sequencing errors. CDR3 sequences were aligned to IMGT reference sequences to assign V, D and J gene segments. Each retained sequence needed at least a six-nucleotide match to both a V gene segment and a J gene segment. Rearrangements were classified as productive when the CDR3 lacked stop codons and remained in frame with V and J, and all other rearrangements were classified as non-productive. Following IMGT convention, CDR3 was defined as the stretch from the second conserved V-encoded cysteine up to the conserved J-encoded phenylalanine. The earlier analysis of about 560 of the donors excluded any sequence lacking an unambiguous match to a single V gene segment. In an earlier analysis of 587 of the donors, V segments were called functional above 56.7% productive rearrangements and were called segregating when the between-donor standard deviation exceeded 5%. A statistical classification framework was built for diagnosing cytomegalovirus status from the catalog of TCR beta chain sequences. In a later analysis, V and J genes were assigned by comparing TCR nucleotide sequences against IMGT/GENE-DB human TR gene sequences. In a later analysis, CDR3 sequences and most-parsimonious VDJ recombination scenarios were assigned using the TCRdist pipeline. In a later analysis, each TCR beta chain was defined by its CDR3 amino acid sequence together with its V-gene family, and reads lacking a unique V-gene family were excluded. As a way to deal with suspected cross-contamination and a sequencing artifact, a later analysis dropped 450 to 600 nucleotide sequences that were highly shared and had low generation probability. A later analysis calculated a clonal expansion index for each public chain from normalized within-repertoire ranks of inferred template counts. Generation probabilities in a later analysis came from a VDJ recombination model fitted to out-of-frame rearrangements, and those results were checked against IGoR. Hypergeometric tests were used in a later analysis to score TCR-TCR, TCR-HLA and TCR-CMV co-occurrence, with a repertoire-size bias correction applied to the TCR pairs. False discovery rates were estimated in a later analysis by permuting HLA or CMV assignments 20 times. In a later analysis, co-occurring TCRs were grouped with DBSCAN, and TCRdist sequence similarity was added when clustering was performed within HLA-allele-positive subsets. Repertoires with fewer than 30,000 or more than 120,000 public chains were left out of co-occurrence clustering, as were about 5 repertoires with anomalous nucleotide sharing. TCRdb carries this immuneACCESS record with in-frame sequences only. Its versions omit some clonotypes, under half of them owing to an unresolved V gene in the studies checked, with the rest unexplained. V and J calls and clone size are as listed in that table; D and trimming were resolved from the DNA. In this sample the table shows some 120,000 clones, 80% of which occur a single time. In total, the top ten clones hold 1% of the sample.

The cohort consisted of some 670 healthy bone marrow donors. At the time of sampling, all cohort members were nominally healthy, though unrecorded immune exposures were likely present. The donor tested CMV seronegative and was one of the 352 seronegative cohort members. Every donor gave a peripheral blood sample, and the peripheral blood mononuclear cells from that sample were used for TCR beta sequencing. The Qiagen DNeasy Blood Extraction Kit was used to extract genomic DNA from the blood cell samples. This specimen comes from a study of cytomegalovirus exposure and HLA in healthy donors (dated by TCRdb to the late 2010s). Regarding the study in general: An earlier analysis of under 600 of the donors reported 250 to 350 Gb of sequence data and around 120 million unique TCR beta sequences from about 180 million T cells. The study aimed to test whether signatures of past pathogen exposure could be identified by cataloging public T cell receptors. Donor age, sex, ethnicity and CMV serostatus were compiled together with the repertoire data. In addition to the first cohort of around 670 subjects, a separate validation cohort of 130 or so different subjects was used. Both class I and class II loci were covered by HLA typing, at four-digit resolution. The study used immunosequencing to profile the T cell repertoires of 666 subjects and linked those repertoires to cytomegalovirus serostatus. Every repertoire in the discovery cohort had been generated on one and the same sequencing platform. Several DR-DQ haplotypes were handled as single units for association and clustering because linkage in the cohort was strong. Among over 350 genotyped donors of the cohort, an average of around 240,000 unique TCR beta nucleotide sequences were sequenced per donor, roughly 20% of them non-productive. Roughly 320 gigabases of sequencing data and 75 million to 85 million unique TCR sequences made up an early release that covered several hundred HLA-typed donors. An earlier analysis of around 580 of the donors used high-throughput TCR beta sequencing to judge whether each TCR beta V gene segment behaved as functional or pseudogenic. The number of donors typed differed by locus, with roughly 629-640 for A, B, C, DRB1 and DQB1, roughly 520 for DQA1, about 610 for DPA1, and under 490 for DPB1. Among the roughly 400 genotyped donors, under 90% belonged to the genetic ancestry cluster associated with self-reported Caucasian donors. Rather than drawing on any new phenotypic data, the later analysis identified candidate immune exposures from TCR beta sequences and the way those sequences occurred across donors. The study combined high-throughput TCR immunosequencing, statistical association of individual TCRs with disease status, and machine learning to predict cytomegalovirus infection status. A later genetic analysis took genome-wide SNP genotypes for 398 of the 666 donors and used that subset as a discovery cohort. A later analysis re-examined previously published TCR beta repertoires from 600 to 700 donors and added high-resolution HLA genotyping to investigate patterns of TCR occurrence. What the research found in general, with its limitations: A later analysis found that TCR association rates varied across HLA loci, with DRB1 alleles showing the most associated TCRs and HLA-C alleles the fewest. A total of 150 or so TCR beta chains were listed by the study as associated with cytomegalovirus. A few of the identified cytomegalovirus-associated TCR beta chains were confirmed in vitro to be specific for cytomegalovirus antigens. In a later analysis, HLA-associated TCR beta chains showed more clonal expansion and lower generation probabilities than non-associated chains that were equally common. In both the original and validation cohorts, the classifier was reported to diagnose cytomegalovirus status with high specificity and sensitivity. In an earlier analysis of over 550 of the donors, most TCR beta V segments were observed in productive rearrangements about 87% or about 30% of the time, broadly matching IMGT annotations. Linkage disequilibrium might explain the correlated functional status among segregating V segments, but an unknown experimental factor could not be excluded. At a false discovery rate of 0.05, a later analysis linked under 20,000 TCR beta sequences to specific HLA alleles. A cluster of highly shared sequence variants was judged likely to be a technical artifact of the sequencing pipeline. According to the authors, the approach could potentially be generalized to other disease states and immunological phenotypes. In this cohort, only TCR beta chains were sequenced, and detectable features were limited by the absence of alpha or paired-chain data. Because HLA typing was missing for some donors at each locus, association tests included only the typed subset. The presence/absence analyses assumed that sequencing depth was roughly uniform across donors, and that assumption may not be true. Approximately 18 rarely observed V segments, including chromosome 9 orphons, were excluded from the earlier analysis of several hundred of the donors because counts were too low. Immune exposure information for the cohort was limited to CMV serostatus. A further reported finding was that TCR beta sequences accurately predicted the HLA-A and HLA-B alleles for most subjects in the first cohort. The 87-base-pair reads could not distinguish some IMGT-functional V segments, including TRBV6-2 and TRBV6-3, so those segments were excluded. Compared with the approximately 720-donor mean, donors in an Asian-associated ancestry cluster had fewer N-insertions in productive TCRs, according to a later genetic analysis. An association between a missense DCLRE1C variant and V-gene and J-gene trimming of TCR beta chains was found in a later genetic analysis and replicated in an independent cohort. Most TCR sequences were observed very rarely across donors, whereas some public TCRs were present in many individuals. Several of the top co-occurrence clusters appeared to be linked to parvovirus B19, influenza, CMV and Epstein-Barr virus, according to a later analysis. When HLA alleles, especially DR and DQ, strongly co-occurred, TCR associations were difficult to assign to individual alleles. Most CMV-associated TCR beta chains appeared to be HLA-restricted in a later analysis, and the HLA associations seemed to be driven largely by CMV exposure.

As encoded in the germline V gene, CDR1 is MDHEN while CDR2 is SYDVKM. V lost 5 bases and J lost 1 base, and the count of bases not matched to a germline gene is 5. The CDR3, from cysteine to phenylalanine, totals 15 residues. Only the CDR3 DNA is retained, 45 bases long and in frame from the first base. The sequence was collected from a middle-aged man in good health and CMV-seronegative. The chain is made from TRBV28 and TRBJ1-1; 9 bases in between match TRBD1. The material sequenced was PBMCs. The CDR3 protein sequence reads: CASSLKTGGNTEAFF. The DNA sequence follows: TGTGCCAGCAGTCTTAAGACAGGGGGGAACACTGAAGCTTTCTTT.